The source of this T cell receptor beta chain is a study of T-cell memory formation after mild COVID-19. Study information: Largely donor-specific sequence clusters came from a couple of donors. Broader study findings: Clones that contracted from day 15 to 85 had balanced CD4/CD8; later expanders were CD4+ biased.

As concerns this clonotype: The antigen remains undetermined.

The CDR3 has 14 amino acids. Germline V gives CDR1 LNHNV, CDR2 YYDKDF (reference sequence). The ends were cut back, 4 bases at V and 10 bases at J, with 19 bases in the middle. Constant-segment primers served in 5'RACE that generated TCR alpha and TCR beta cDNA libraries bearing sample barcodes and UMIs. TCRdb re-derived calls from the 5' RACE reads in MiXCR, one entry per CDR3 protein. The top ten hold approximately 25% of the sample, which has about 270,000 distinct CDR3 sequences, 15% to 20% seen once. The J gene is TRBJ1-2, the V gene TRBV15; D not certain. This clonotype was obtained from a man aged 18 to 29 who had mild COVID-19 (a few samples of this study predate the infection). Cell type and time point are not known. Sequencing input: PBMCs or a T cell subset sorted from them (not recorded which). The CDR3 spells CATSTPEIPQHYTF. CDR3 bases: TGTGCCACCAGCACCCCCGAGATCCCCCAACACTACACCTTC.